This T cell receptor (beta chain) appears in the sequencing data of a study of CD8 T cells in Susac syndrome. CD8+ and CD4+ blood T cells underwent TCR beta sequencing. The J segment lost 1 base and the V segment lost 8 bases, leaving 2 bases of the junction unmatched. The CDR3 runs 12 residues. Germline lookup yields CDR1 ENHRY and CDR2 SYGVKD. This clonotype was seen a single time. Random hexamers were used to reverse transcribe an amount of roughly 0.45 to 1 ug RNA. Using its own MiXCR run on the immunoSEQ multiplex PCR reads, TCRdb lists one record per CDR3 protein. The sample has almost 450,000 distinct CDR3 sequences, approximately 85% seen once; the top ten hold about 0.12%.

V gene TRBV10-3 combines with J gene TRBJ2-7; TRBD1 matches 7 bases. Sample: CD8+ T cells from PBMCs. The TCR comes from a human donor with multiple sclerosis. CDR3 region: CAIGTVSYEQYF. The CDR3 nucleotides are TGTGCCATCGGGACAGTATCCTACGAGCAGTACTTC.